Listed below are T cell receptor beta chains from one sample, sequenced in a study of siplizumab effects on memory and regulatory T cells. Sequencing was performed with immunoSEQ multiplex PCR; in TCRdb, only in-frame clones are kept and a portion is missing. The table includes about 87,000 clones, around 94% detected once. Sequencing was performed on non-Treg CD4+ T cells sorted from blood. The source is a human donor in good health. Each CDR3 is given with its conserved first and last residue. The order of the fields is V gene, J gene, clone size, CDR3 length, D gene, CDR3 DNA, CDR3 protein. D genes are given only for firm matches. Only some rows state a clone size, as once, few, many or a class for expanded clones.

V: TRBV5-1
J: TRBJ2-1
size: -
length: 16
D: TRBD2
DNA: TGCGCCAGCAGCTACGATCTAGCGGGAGGGCCATATGAGCAGTTCTTC
CDR3: CASSYDLAGGPYEQFF

V: TRBV7-6
J: TRBJ1-1
size: -
length: 13
D: -
DNA: TGTGCCAGCAGCTTAGGGGCCCGGGGGGAAGCTTTCTTT
CDR3: CASSLGARGEAFF

V: TRBV5-4
J: TRBJ2-3
size: few
length: 16
D: -
DNA: TGTGCCAGCAGCCTCTACAGCGGGACAAGCACAGATACGCAGTATTTT
CDR3: CASSLYSGTSTDTQYF

V: TRBV6-6
J: TRBJ2-2
size: -
length: 13
D: -
DNA: TGTGCCAGCAGACCAATCTCAACCGGGGAGCTGTTTTTT
CDR3: CASRPISTGELFF

V: TRBV5-1
J: TRBJ1-1
size: -
length: 14
D: -
DNA: TGCGCCAGCAGCTTGGCCCAGTCTAACACTGAAGCTTTCTTT
CDR3: CASSLAQSNTEAFF

V: TRBV5-6
J: TRBJ2-5
size: -
length: 13
D: -
DNA: TGTGCCAGCAGCTTACTGATAGCGGAGACCCAGTACTTC
CDR3: CASSLLIAETQYF

V: TRBV28
J: TRBJ1-1
size: -
length: 13
D: -
DNA: TGTGCCAGCAGTTTATTACAGGGCCCTGAAGCTTTCTTT
CDR3: CASSLLQGPEAFF

V: TRBV4-2
J: TRBJ2-7
size: -
length: 16
D: -
DNA: TGTGCCAGCAGCCAAGGTATTACAGGATTCTCCTACGAGCAGTACTTC
CDR3: CASSQGITGFSYEQYF

V: TRBV19
J: TRBJ2-2
size: once
length: 15
D: TRBD1
DNA: TGTGCCAGTAGTAGCCGGGACAGGGGAACCGGGGAGCTGTTTTTT
CDR3: CASSSRDRGTGELFF

V: TRBV28
J: TRBJ1-5
size: -
length: 14
D: -
DNA: TGTGCCAGCATCATGGGTGGATTGGATCAGCCCCAGCATTTT
CDR3: CASIMGGLDQPQHF

V: TRBV11-2
J: TRBJ1-4
size: -
length: 16
D: -
DNA: TGTGCCAGCAGCTTAGATCCCGTAGGAAAGGATGAAAAACTGTTTTTT
CDR3: CASSLDPVGKDEKLFF

V: TRBV10-1
J: TRBJ2-1
size: -
length: 14
D: TRBD1
DNA: TGCGCCAGCAGCGCCGACAGGGCCAACAATGAGCAGTTCTTC
CDR3: CASSADRANNEQFF

V: TRBV18
J: TRBJ2-1
size: -
length: 13
D: -
DNA: TGTGCCAGCTCCGCCGGAGTTGGCAATGAGCAGTTCTTC
CDR3: CASSAGVGNEQFF

V: TRBV4-2
J: TRBJ2-1
size: -
length: 19
D: TRBD2
DNA: TGTGCCAGCAGAGCAATAACTAGCGGGAGCGCAAGACCCTACAATGAGCAGTTCTTC
CDR3: CASRAITSGSARPYNEQFF

V: TRBV5-1
J: TRBJ1-1
size: once
length: 16
D: TRBD1
DNA: TGCGCCAGCAGCTCCGGAGGGACAGGTATGAACACTGAAGCTTTCTTT
CDR3: CASSSGGTGMNTEAFF

V: TRBV6-5
J: TRBJ1-1
size: -
length: 15
D: -
DNA: TGTGCCAGCAGAGCCAGACGGGGGTCGGACACTGAAGCTTTCTTT
CDR3: CASRARRGSDTEAFF

V: TRBV6-5
J: TRBJ1-2
size: -
length: 13
D: -
DNA: TGTGCCAGCAGGCCCACAATAGGCTATGGCTACACCTTC
CDR3: CASRPTIGYGYTF

V: TRBV7-2
J: TRBJ2-5
size: -
length: 15
D: TRBD2
DNA: TGTGCCAGCAGCCGGACTAGCGGGAGGGTCGGGTCCCAGTACTTC
CDR3: CASSRTSGRVGSQYF

V: TRBV5-4
J: TRBJ1-4
size: -
length: 15
D: -
DNA: TGTGCCAGCAGTCGGGAGGGACTGAATAATGAAAAACTGTTTTTT
CDR3: CASSREGLNNEKLFF

V: TRBV5-4
J: TRBJ2-7
size: once
length: 14
D: TRBD1
DNA: TGTGCCAGCAGCACGGACAGGCTAGCCTACGAGCAGTACTTC
CDR3: CASSTDRLAYEQYF

V: TRBV19
J: TRBJ1-2
size: -
length: 10
D: -
DNA: TGTGGGGCTGGGACGTATGGCTACACCTTC
CDR3: CGAGTYGYTF

V: TRBV5-1
J: TRBJ1-4
size: -
length: 17
D: -
DNA: TGCGCCAGCAGCTTGAACCCGACAGGCCTAACTAATGAAAAACTGTTTTTT
CDR3: CASSLNPTGLTNEKLFF

V: TRBV7-9
J: TRBJ2-3
size: -
length: 14
D: -
DNA: TGTGCCAGCAGCCCGAGGTTTGGGACAGATACGCAGTATTTT
CDR3: CASSPRFGTDTQYF

V: TRBV6-5
J: TRBJ2-7
size: -
length: 16
D: TRBD2
DNA: TGTGCCAGCAGTTACTCGGCGTCTAGCGGGTATTACGAGCAGTACTTC
CDR3: CASSYSASSGYYEQYF

V: TRBV7-2
J: TRBJ2-7
size: -
length: 14
D: TRBD2
DNA: TGTGCCAGCAGCAGGGCGGGGGACGCGGGTGAGCAGTACTTC
CDR3: CASSRAGDAGEQYF

V: TRBV9
J: TRBJ1-5
size: -
length: 14
D: -
DNA: TGTGCCAGCAGCGTGGGTTGGAGCGATCAGCCCCAGCATTTT
CDR3: CASSVGWSDQPQHF

V: TRBV18
J: TRBJ2-2
size: -
length: 15
D: -
DNA: TGTGCCAGCTCACCAGTTTCTCAGAACACCGGGGAGCTGTTTTTT
CDR3: CASSPVSQNTGELFF

V: TRBV13
J: TRBJ2-5
size: -
length: 15
D: -
DNA: TGTGCCAGCAGCTCGGATGGGGGGGGCCCAGAGACCCAGTACTTC
CDR3: CASSSDGGGPETQYF

V: TRBV7-9
J: TRBJ2-3
size: -
length: 14
D: -
DNA: TGTGCCAGCAGCTTAGAAACAGCAGCGGATACGCAGTATTTT
CDR3: CASSLETAADTQYF

V: TRBV30
J: TRBJ2-3
size: -
length: 15
D: -
DNA: TGTGCCTGGAGTGCAAACAACAGGGCCAGAGATACGCAGTATTTT
CDR3: CAWSANNRARDTQYF

V: TRBV7-2
J: TRBJ1-4
size: once
length: 12
D: -
DNA: TGTGCCAGCAGCACACAGGATGAAAAACTGTTTTTT
CDR3: CASSTQDEKLFF

V: TRBV9
J: TRBJ2-2
size: -
length: 14
D: -
DNA: TGTGCCAGCAGCGTAGTGGACAGCACCGGGGAGCTGTTTTTT
CDR3: CASSVVDSTGELFF

V: TRBV27
J: TRBJ1-1
size: -
length: 13
D: -
DNA: TGTGCCAGCGGCTCCATCGGGATTGGTGAAGCTTTCTTT
CDR3: CASGSIGIGEAFF

V: TRBV7-6
J: TRBJ1-3
size: once
length: 16
D: TRBD1
DNA: TGTGCCAGCAGCTTAAGGGGACAGGCGACTGGAAACACCATATATTTT
CDR3: CASSLRGQATGNTIYF

V: TRBV2
J: TRBJ2-1
size: once
length: 16
D: -
DNA: TGTGCCAGCACCCGGCTTCAATGGGCCGACTACAATGAGCAGTTCTTC
CDR3: CASTRLQWADYNEQFF

V: TRBV15
J: TRBJ1-4
size: -
length: 15
D: TRBD1
DNA: TGTGCCACCAGCAGAACTACAGGGGCGGGTGAAAAACTGTTTTTT
CDR3: CATSRTTGAGEKLFF

V: TRBV29-1
J: TRBJ1-4
size: -
length: 15
D: -
DNA: TGCAGCGTGGTGCCCTCAGCTGCAACTAATGAAAAACTGTTTTTT
CDR3: CSVVPSAATNEKLFF

V: TRBV30
J: TRBJ2-7
size: once
length: 11
D: TRBD2
DNA: TGTGCCTGGGGGAGGGGCTACGAGCAGTACTTC
CDR3: CAWGRGYEQYF

V: TRBV4-3
J: TRBJ2-3
size: -
length: 15
D: -
DNA: TGCGCCAGCAGCCAAGATTCGGTGAGCACAGATACGCAGTATTTT
CDR3: CASSQDSVSTDTQYF

V: TRBV11-2
J: TRBJ2-7
size: -
length: 12
D: -
DNA: TGTGCCAGCAGCTTGAGCTCCTACGAGCAGTACTTC
CDR3: CASSLSSYEQYF

V: TRBV19
J: TRBJ1-4
size: -
length: 14
D: -
DNA: TGTGCCAGTAGATGGGGGAGAGGCGGTGAAAAACTGTTTTTT
CDR3: CASRWGRGGEKLFF

V: TRBV5-4
J: TRBJ2-5
size: -
length: 18
D: -
DNA: TGTGCCAGCAGCTTGTTCCCACAGGGGTTAGGGGGAGGGGAGACCCAGTACTTC
CDR3: CASSLFPQGLGGGETQYF

V: TRBV28
J: TRBJ2-7
size: -
length: 15
D: TRBD2
DNA: TGTGCCAGCAGGGCAGGGACTAGCCAGGATTACGAGCAGTACTTC
CDR3: CASRAGTSQDYEQYF

V: TRBV23-1
J: TRBJ1-2
size: -
length: 12
D: -
DNA: TGCGCCAGCACTTCTGATAACTATGGCTACACCTTC
CDR3: CASTSDNYGYTF

V: TRBV7-2
J: TRBJ1-5
size: -
length: 15
D: TRBD1
DNA: TGTGCCAGCAGCCAAGGGGACAGATCGGTTCAGCCCCAGCATTTT
CDR3: CASSQGDRSVQPQHF

V: TRBV9
J: TRBJ2-3
size: -
length: 15
D: -
DNA: TGTGCCAGCAGCCCGCAGGGACTTCGCACAGATACGCAGTATTTT
CDR3: CASSPQGLRTDTQYF

V: TRBV7-9
J: TRBJ1-1
size: -
length: 15
D: TRBD1
DNA: TGTGCCAGCAGCTTCCGGGACAGGGGGCACACTGAAGCTTTCTTT
CDR3: CASSFRDRGHTEAFF

V: TRBV18
J: TRBJ1-5
size: -
length: 14
D: -
DNA: TGTGCCAGCTCACCTTCCCTCGGAAATCAGCCCCAGCATTTT
CDR3: CASSPSLGNQPQHF

V: TRBV30
J: TRBJ1-2
size: -
length: 13
D: -
DNA: TGTGCCTGGAGTCATGGACCGGGCCGGGGCTACACCTTC
CDR3: CAWSHGPGRGYTF

V: TRBV4-3
J: TRBJ1-4
size: -
length: 13
D: -
DNA: TGCGCCAGCAGCGACAGTGTGAATGAAAAACTGTTTTTT
CDR3: CASSDSVNEKLFF

V: TRBV6-5
J: TRBJ2-3
size: -
length: 10
D: -
DNA: TGTGCCACCGGAGGAGATACGCAGTATTTT
CDR3: CATGGDTQYF